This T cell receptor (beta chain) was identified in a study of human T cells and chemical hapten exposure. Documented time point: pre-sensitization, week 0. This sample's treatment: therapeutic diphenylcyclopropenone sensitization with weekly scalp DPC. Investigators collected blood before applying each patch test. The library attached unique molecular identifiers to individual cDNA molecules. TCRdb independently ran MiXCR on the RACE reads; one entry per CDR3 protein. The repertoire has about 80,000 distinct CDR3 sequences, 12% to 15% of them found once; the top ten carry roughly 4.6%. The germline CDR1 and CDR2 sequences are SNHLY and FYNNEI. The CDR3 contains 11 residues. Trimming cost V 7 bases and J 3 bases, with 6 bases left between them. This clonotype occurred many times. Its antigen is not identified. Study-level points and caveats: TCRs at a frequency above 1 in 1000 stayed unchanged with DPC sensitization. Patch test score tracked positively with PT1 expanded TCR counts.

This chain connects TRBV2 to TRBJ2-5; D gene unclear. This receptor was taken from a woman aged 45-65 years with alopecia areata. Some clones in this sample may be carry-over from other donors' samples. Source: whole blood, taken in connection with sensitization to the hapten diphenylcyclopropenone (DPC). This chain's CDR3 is CASKVEETQYF. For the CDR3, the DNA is TGTGCCAGCAAAGTGGAAGAGACCCAGTACTTC.